Presented here are 9 T cell receptor beta chains from one specimen sequenced in a study of CD8+ T cells in alopecia areata. Sequencing used cDNA as its template, made by extracting RNA and reverse transcribing it. Generated by immunoSEQ multiplex PCR, the TCRdb table keeps only in-frame clones and is missing some. This table has about 23,000 clones, about 50% appearing once. Specimen: NKG2D-high CD8+ T cells sorted from blood. These receptors were taken from a human donor with alopecia areata.

The chain carries TRBV7-8 and TRBJ2-7; 9 nucleotides agree with TRBD1. This CDR3 is 14 amino acids long. Per the germline V gene, CDR1 is SGHVS and CDR2 is FQNEAQ. J lost 4 bases, V lost 5 bases, and 6 bases had no gene match. CDR3 nucleotides: TGTGCCAGCAGCCCACGGGACAGGGATTACGAGCAGTACTTC. It codes for CASSPRDRDYEQYF.

This clone was seen a few times. J is TRBJ1-5 and V is TRBV5-1; no clear D. The CDR3 extends over 13 amino acids. From germline, CDR1 is SGHRS and CDR2 YFSETQ. Trimming removed 0 bases at V and 4 bases at J, with 5 bases between. For the CDR3, the DNA is TGCGCCAGCAGCTTGGGACAAAATCAGCCCCAGCATTTT. This sequence encodes CASSLGQNQPQHF.

V is TRBV11-2 and J is TRBJ2-4; D is possibly TRBD2 (5 bases). CDR1 SGHAT and CDR2 FQNNGV come from the germline V gene. The V gene lost 7 bases and the J gene lost 6 bases, with 25 bases spanning the gap. This CDR3 region has 17 residues. CDR3 coding DNA: TGTGCCAGCACCAAAGGACCCCGGGCCAAAGGAGGAAACATTCAGTACTTC. Its translation: CASTKGPRAKGGNIQYF.

The V call is TRBV19, the J call TRBJ2-1; D perhaps matches TRBD2 (6 bases). This CDR3 is 17 amino acids long. V lost 4 bases to trimming and J lost 2 bases, with 18 bases between them. Germline V lookup: CDR1 LNHDA, CDR2 SQIVND (reference sequence). The CDR3 is CASSRGLLWSTYNEQFF. The CDR3 nucleotides are TGTGCCAGTAGTAGAGGACTACTCTGGAGCACCTACAATGAGCAGTTCTTC.

The CDR3 DNA reads as TGTGCCAGCAGTTTAACAAGGTTGAACACTGAAGCTTTCTTT. It codes for CASSLTRLNTEAFF. The chain carries TRBV28 and TRBJ1-1; D gene uncertain. Trimming removed 2 bases at V and 0 bases at J, with 7 bases between. The length of the CDR3 is 14 residues. Germline V gives CDR1 MDHEN, CDR2 SYDVKM. Together with reference TRBV28 and TRBJ1-1, the CDR3 gives the full variable domain: DVKVTQSSRYLVKRTGEKVFLECVQDMDHENMFWYRQDPGLGLRLIYFSYDVKMKEKGDIPEGYSVSREKKERFSLILESASTNQTSMYLCASSLTRLNTEAFFGQGTRLTVV.

V gene TRBV29-1 combines with J gene TRBJ2-1; D call uncertain. This CDR3 region has 12 residues. Per the germline V gene, CDR1 is SQVTM and CDR2 is ANQGSEA. Trimming cost V 1 base and J 2 bases, with 3 bases left between them. The CDR3 nucleotides read TGCAGCGTTGAAGGAGCCTACAATGAGCAGTTCTTC. Its translation is CSVEGAYNEQFF.

The chain combines TRBV28 with TRBJ2-3; 11 bases match TRBD2. V shed 5 bases, J shed 5 bases, and the junction held 12 bases outside the gene matches. Looked up from germline, CDR1 is MDHEN and CDR2 is SYDVKM. The CDR3 runs 17 residues. CDR3 sequence reads: CASSTRRTSGRQDTQYF. The CDR3 nucleotides read TGTGCCAGCAGTACCCGTCGGACTAGCGGGCGGCAAGATACGCAGTATTTT.

This clone was counted between two and nine times. In DNA, the CDR3 is TGCAGCGTTGAAGGTCCGACTAGCGGGATCTACGAGCAGTACTTC. It encodes CSVEGPTSGIYEQYF. V and J are TRBV29-1 and TRBJ2-7, with 11 bases lining up with TRBD2. The ends lost 1 base at V and 3 bases at J; junction bases unmatched: 5. Germline CDR1 is SQVTM and CDR2 is ANQGSEA. This CDR3 is built from 15 residues.

The V call is TRBV10-3, the J call TRBJ2-7, with a tentative D call TRBD2 (6 bases). V was pared by 4 bases and J by 3 bases, with 10 bases between. CDR3 size: 13 residues. Per germline, CDR1 ENHRY and CDR2 SYGVKD. The DNA of the CDR3 is TGTGCCATCAGTGTGGAGGGATACTACGAGCAGTACTTC. Amino acids: CAISVEGYYEQYF.